The present T cell receptor (beta chain) was sequenced within a study of graft-versus-host responses after intestinal transplantation. Across the whole study: Anti-thymocyte globulin served as induction for all recipients, who then took tacrolimus and steroids for 2 to 4 years.

Profiling relied on immunoSEQ multiplex PCR, and the TCRdb table lists in-frame clones only, not all of them. The sample lists 85,000 to 100,000 clones; 92% were seen once. Concerning this clone: Antigen specificity is unknown.

Findings of the study overall: Declining HvG levels early post-transplant were linked to peak circulating GvH clone levels. Among recipient marrow samples, GvH clones were found; some appeared first in ileum or blood.

V dropped 8 bases and J dropped 7; count of bases not matched to a gene: 8. Germline CDR1 reads SGDLS; CDR2 reads YYNGEE. The CDR3 loop spans 15 amino acids. This specimen consisted of unstimulated CD8+ T cells sorted from spleen or lymph node cells, obtained before transplant. The chain employs TRBV9 and TRBJ2-1; 14 positions agree with TRBD2. The sequence was obtained from a human donor who was the organ donor for an intestinal transplant. The DNA for the CDR3 is TGTGCCAGTTCCGGGACTAGCGGGAGAGGGAATGAGCAGTTCTTC. It is translated as CASSGTSGRGNEQFF.